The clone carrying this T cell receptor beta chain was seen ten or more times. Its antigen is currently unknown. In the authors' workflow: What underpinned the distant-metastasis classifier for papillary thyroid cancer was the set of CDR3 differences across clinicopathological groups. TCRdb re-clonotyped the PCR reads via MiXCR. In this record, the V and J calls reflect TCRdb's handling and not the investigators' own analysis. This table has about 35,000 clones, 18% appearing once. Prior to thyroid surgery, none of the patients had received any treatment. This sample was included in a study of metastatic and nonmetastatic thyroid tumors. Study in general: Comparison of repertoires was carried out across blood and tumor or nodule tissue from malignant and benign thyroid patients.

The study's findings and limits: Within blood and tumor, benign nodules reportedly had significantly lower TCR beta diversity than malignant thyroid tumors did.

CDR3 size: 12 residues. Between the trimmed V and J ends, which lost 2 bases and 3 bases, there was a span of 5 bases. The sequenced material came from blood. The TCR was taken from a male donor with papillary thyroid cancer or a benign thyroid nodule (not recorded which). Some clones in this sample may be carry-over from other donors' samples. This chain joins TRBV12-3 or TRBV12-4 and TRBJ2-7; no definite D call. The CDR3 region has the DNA TGTGCCAGCAGTTTAAGTCGCTACGAGCAGTACTTC. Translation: CASSLSRYEQYF.